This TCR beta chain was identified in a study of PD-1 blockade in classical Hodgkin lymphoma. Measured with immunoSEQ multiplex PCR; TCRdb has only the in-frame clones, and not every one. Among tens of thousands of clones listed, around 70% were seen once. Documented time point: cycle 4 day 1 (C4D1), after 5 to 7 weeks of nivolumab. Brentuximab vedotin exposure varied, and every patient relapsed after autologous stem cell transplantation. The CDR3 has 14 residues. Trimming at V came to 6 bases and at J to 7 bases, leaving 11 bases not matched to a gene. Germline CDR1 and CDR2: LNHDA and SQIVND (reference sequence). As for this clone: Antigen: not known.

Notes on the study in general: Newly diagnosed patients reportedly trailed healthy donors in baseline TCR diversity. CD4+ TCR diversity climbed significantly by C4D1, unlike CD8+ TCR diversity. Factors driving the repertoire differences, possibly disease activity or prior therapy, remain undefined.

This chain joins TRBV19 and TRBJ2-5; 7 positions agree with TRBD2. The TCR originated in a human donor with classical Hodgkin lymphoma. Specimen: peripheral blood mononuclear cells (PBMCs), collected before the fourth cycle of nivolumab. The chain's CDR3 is CASSIQWTSGTQYF. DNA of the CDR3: TGTGCCAGTAGCATACAATGGACTAGTGGGACCCAGTACTTC.